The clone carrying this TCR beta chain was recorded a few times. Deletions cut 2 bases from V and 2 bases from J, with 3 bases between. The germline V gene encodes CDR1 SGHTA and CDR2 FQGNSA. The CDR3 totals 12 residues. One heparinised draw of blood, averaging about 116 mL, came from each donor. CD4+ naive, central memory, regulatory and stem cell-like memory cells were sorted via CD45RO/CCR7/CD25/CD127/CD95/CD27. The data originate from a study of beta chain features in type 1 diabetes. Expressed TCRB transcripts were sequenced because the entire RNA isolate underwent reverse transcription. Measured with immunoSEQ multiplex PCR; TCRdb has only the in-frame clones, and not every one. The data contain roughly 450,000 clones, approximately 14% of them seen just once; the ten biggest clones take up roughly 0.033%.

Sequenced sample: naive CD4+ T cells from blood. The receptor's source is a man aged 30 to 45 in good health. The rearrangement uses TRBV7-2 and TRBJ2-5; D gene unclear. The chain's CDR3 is CASSLRQETQYF. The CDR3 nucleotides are TGTGCCAGCAGCTTAAGGCAAGAGACCCAGTACTTC. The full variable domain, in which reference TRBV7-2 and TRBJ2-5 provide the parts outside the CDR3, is GAGVSQSPSNKVTEKGKDVELRCDPISGHTALYWYRQSLGQGLEFLIYFQGNSAPDKSGLPSDRFSAERTGGSVSTLTIQRTQQEDSAVYLCASSLRQETQYFGPGTRLLVL.